The sequence of this TCR beta chain was determined in a study of regulatory T cells in long-lasting Graves disease. Study-wide findings and caveats: TRBV28, TRBJ1-2 and TRBJ2-5 emerged as the favored segments in persistent disease.

Germline loops: CDR1 LGHNA, CDR2 YNFKEQ. The germline V and J ends were trimmed by 0 bases and 3 bases, with 14 bases remaining between them. The CDR3 loop spans 17 amino acids. On this clonotype itself: Its specificity is unknown.

Assembly of TCR beta libraries relied on iRepertoire HTBI primers together with Arm-PCR of CDR3 regions. TCRdb reprocessed the multiplex PCR reads via MiXCR and lists one record per CDR3 protein. The sample has about 450,000 distinct CDR3 sequences, about a quarter seen once. Time point meaning: persistent/refractory GD, antithyroid drugs over 5 years with positive TRAb. The TCR library was prepared using RNA isolated from PBMCs. Source: peripheral blood mononuclear cells (PBMCs), taken when the disease was refractory, from a patient treated with antithyroid drugs. The receptor's source is a female donor with Graves disease. The rearrangement uses TRBV4-2 and TRBJ1-4; a possible D gene is TRBD1 (5 bases). The DNA for the CDR3 is TGTGCCAGCAGCCAAGAGAAAGGGGCAGCAGCTAATGAAAAACTGTTTTTT. Translation gives CASSQEKGAAANEKLFF.